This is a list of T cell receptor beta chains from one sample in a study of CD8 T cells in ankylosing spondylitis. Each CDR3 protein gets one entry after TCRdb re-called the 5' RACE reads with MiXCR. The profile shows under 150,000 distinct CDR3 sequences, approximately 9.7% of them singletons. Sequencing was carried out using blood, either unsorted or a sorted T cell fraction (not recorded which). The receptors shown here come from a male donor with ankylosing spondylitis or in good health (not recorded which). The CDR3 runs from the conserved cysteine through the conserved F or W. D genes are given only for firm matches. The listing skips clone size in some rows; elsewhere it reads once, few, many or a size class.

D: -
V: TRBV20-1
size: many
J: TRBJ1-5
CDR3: CSVQGGLWNQPQHF
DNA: TGCAGTGTCCAGGGCGGGTTATGGAATCAGCCCCAGCATTTT

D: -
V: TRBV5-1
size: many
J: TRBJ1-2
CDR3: CASSLSVRDPNYGYTF
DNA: TGCGCCAGCAGCTTGAGCGTCCGTGATCCCAACTATGGCTACACCTTC

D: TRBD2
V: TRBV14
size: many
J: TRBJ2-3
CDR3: CASSHRLAGGPGDTQYF
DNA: TGTGCCAGCAGCCATCGACTAGCGGGAGGGCCCGGAGATACGCAGTATTTT

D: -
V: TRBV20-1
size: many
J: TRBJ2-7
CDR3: CSAIFTPVGGEQYF
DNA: TGCAGTGCTATTTTTACCCCAGTCGGTGGCGAGCAGTACTTC

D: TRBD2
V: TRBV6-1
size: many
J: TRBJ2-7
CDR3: CASSRTSGSLSRNEQYF
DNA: TGTGCCAGCAGCCGAACTAGCGGGAGTTTGTCCCGGAACGAGCAGTACTTC

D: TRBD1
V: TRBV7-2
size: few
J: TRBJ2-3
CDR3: CASSLGQGVDTQYF
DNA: TGTGCCAGCAGCTTGGGACAGGGGGTGGATACGCAGTATTTT

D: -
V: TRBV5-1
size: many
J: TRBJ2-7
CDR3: CASSLIPGPTYEQYF
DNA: TGCGCCAGCAGCTTGATTCCAGGCCCAACCTACGAGCAGTACTTC

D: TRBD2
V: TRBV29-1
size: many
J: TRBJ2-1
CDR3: CSAGSAGGYNEQFF
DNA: TGCAGCGCTGGGAGTGCGGGGGGCTACAATGAGCAGTTCTTC

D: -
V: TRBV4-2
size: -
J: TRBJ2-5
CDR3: CASSQDPTVKTQYF
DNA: TGTGCCAGCAGCCAAGACCCCACTGTGAAGACCCAGTACTTC

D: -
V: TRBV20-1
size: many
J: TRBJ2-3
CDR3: CSATDPTVGSQYF
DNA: TGCAGTGCTACGGACCCGACGGTGGGTTCGCAGTATTTT

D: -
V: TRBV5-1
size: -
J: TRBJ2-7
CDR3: CASSPGGGLYEQYF
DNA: TGCGCCAGCAGCCCCGGTGGAGGACTCTACGAGCAGTACTTC

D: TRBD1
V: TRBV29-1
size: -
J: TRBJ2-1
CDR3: CSGNRDSNEQFF
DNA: TGCAGCGGCAACCGGGACAGCAATGAGCAGTTCTTC

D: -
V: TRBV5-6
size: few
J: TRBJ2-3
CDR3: CASSFDTLTAHTQYF
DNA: TGTGCCAGCAGCTTTGACACTTTGACGGCCCATACGCAGTATTTT

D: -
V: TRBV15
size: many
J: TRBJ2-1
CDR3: CATSRDPRVVLGNEQFF
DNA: TGTGCCACCAGCAGAGATCCGAGAGTAGTCTTGGGCAATGAGCAGTTCTTC

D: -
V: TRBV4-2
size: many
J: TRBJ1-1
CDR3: CASSRDSGNTEAFF
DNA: TGTGCCAGCAGCCGAGACAGTGGGAACACTGAAGCTTTCTTT

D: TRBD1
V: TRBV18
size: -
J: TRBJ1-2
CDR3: CASSPTGTGSDGYTF
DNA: TGTGCCAGCTCTCCTACCGGGACAGGGTCAGATGGCTACACCTTC

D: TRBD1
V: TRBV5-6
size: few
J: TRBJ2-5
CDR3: CASSAGTGAQETQYF
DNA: TGTGCCAGCAGCGCCGGGACAGGGGCCCAAGAGACCCAGTACTTC

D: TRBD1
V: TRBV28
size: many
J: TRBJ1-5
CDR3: CASSSPRTGAAFPQHF
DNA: TGTGCCAGCAGTTCGCCCCGGACAGGGGCCGCTTTTCCCCAGCATTTT

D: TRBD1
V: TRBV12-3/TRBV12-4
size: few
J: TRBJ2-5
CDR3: CASSNTGEETQYF
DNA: TGTGCCAGCAGCAATACAGGGGAAGAGACCCAGTACTTC

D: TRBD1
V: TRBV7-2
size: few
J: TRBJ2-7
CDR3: CASSERTGSPYEQYF
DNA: TGTGCCAGCAGTGAGAGGACAGGCTCCCCCTACGAGCAGTACTTC

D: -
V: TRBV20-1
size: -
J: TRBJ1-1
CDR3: CSARGLSGTGFRTEAFF
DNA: TGCAGTGCTAGAGGACTCTCCGGGACCGGGTTTCGGACTGAAGCTTTCTTT

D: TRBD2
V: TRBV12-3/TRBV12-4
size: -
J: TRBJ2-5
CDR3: CASSSGTRRETQYF
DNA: TGTGCCAGCAGCTCCGGGACTAGGCGAGAGACCCAGTACTTC

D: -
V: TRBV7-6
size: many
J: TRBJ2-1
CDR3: CASSLEGTLTGYNEQFF
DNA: TGTGCCAGCAGCTTAGAGGGGACCCTGACAGGTTACAATGAGCAGTTCTTC

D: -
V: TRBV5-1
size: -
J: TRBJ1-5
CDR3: CASSFDGGVGQPQHF
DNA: TGCGCCAGCAGCTTTGATGGGGGCGTTGGTCAGCCCCAGCATTTT

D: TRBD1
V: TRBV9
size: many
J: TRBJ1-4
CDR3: CASSVEGTGDEKLFF
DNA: TGTGCCAGCAGCGTAGAAGGGACAGGGGACGAAAAACTGTTTTTT

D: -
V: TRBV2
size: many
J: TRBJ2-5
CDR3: CASSESTGTETQYF
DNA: TGTGCCAGCAGTGAATCCACAGGGACGGAGACCCAGTACTTC

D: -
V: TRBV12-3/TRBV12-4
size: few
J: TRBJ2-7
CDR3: CASTLGRTYEQYF
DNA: TGTGCCAGCACCCTTGGACGGACCTACGAGCAGTACTTC

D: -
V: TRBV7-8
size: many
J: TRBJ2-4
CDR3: CASSSRESRHLNIQYF
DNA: TGTGCCAGCAGCTCAAGAGAATCCCGGCATCTAAACATTCAGTACTTC

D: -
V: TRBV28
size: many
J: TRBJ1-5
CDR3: CASSTQGQPQHF
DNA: TGTGCCAGCAGTACACAGGGTCAGCCCCAGCATTTT

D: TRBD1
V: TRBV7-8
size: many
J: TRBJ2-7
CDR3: CASSPRDSSYEQYF
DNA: TGTGCCAGCAGCCCACGGGACAGTTCCTACGAGCAGTACTTC

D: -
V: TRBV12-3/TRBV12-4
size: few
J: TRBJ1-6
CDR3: CASSLASGRNNSPLHF
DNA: TGTGCCAGCAGTTTAGCGTCAGGGAGGAATAATTCACCCCTCCACTTT

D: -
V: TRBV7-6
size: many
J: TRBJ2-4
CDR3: CASSRVDKNIQYF
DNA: TGTGCCAGCAGTCGGGTTGACAAAAACATTCAGTACTTC

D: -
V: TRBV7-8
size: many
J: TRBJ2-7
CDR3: CASSFQGTRVSYEQYF
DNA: TGTGCCAGCAGCTTCCAGGGGACCAGGGTATCCTACGAGCAGTACTTC

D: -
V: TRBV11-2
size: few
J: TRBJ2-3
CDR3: CASSLSGGIGTDTQYF
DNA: TGTGCCAGCAGCTTGAGCGGCGGGATCGGCACAGATACGCAGTATTTT

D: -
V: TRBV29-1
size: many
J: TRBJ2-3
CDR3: CSVVRQKNTDTQYF
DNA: TGCAGCGTTGTTCGACAGAAGAACACAGATACGCAGTATTTT

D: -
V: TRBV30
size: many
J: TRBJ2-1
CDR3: CAWSEGGSNYNEQFF
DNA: TGTGCCTGGAGCGAGGGGGGATCTAACTACAATGAGCAGTTCTTC

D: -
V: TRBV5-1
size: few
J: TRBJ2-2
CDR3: CASSSLNTGELFF
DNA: TGCGCCAGCAGCTCGCTAAACACCGGGGAGCTGTTTTTT

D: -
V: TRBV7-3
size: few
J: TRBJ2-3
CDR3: CASSSDLSTDTQYF
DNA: TGTGCCAGCAGCTCGGACCTCAGCACAGATACGCAGTATTTT

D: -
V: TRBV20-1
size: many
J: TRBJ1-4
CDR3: CSARDVSEKLFF
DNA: TGCAGTGCTAGAGATGTGTCTGAAAAACTGTTTTTT

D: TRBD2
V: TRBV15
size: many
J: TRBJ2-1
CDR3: CATRPGLANEQFF
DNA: TGTGCCACCCGGCCGGGACTAGCCAATGAGCAGTTCTTC

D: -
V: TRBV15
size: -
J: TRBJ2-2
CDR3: CATSRDLFQGVTGELFF
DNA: TGTGCCACCAGCAGAGATCTTTTCCAGGGAGTCACCGGGGAGCTGTTTTTT

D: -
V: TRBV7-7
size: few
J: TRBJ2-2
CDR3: CASSLGDGELFF
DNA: TGTGCCAGCAGCTTAGGGGACGGGGAGCTGTTTTTT

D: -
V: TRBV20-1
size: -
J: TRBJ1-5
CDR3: CTARDLARGDYQPQHF
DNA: TGCACTGCTAGAGATCTGGCCAGGGGAGATTATCAGCCCCAGCATTTT

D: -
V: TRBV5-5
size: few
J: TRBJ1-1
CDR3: CASSLSGVRTEAFF
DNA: TGTGCCAGCAGCTTGTCAGGTGTCCGGACTGAAGCTTTCTTT

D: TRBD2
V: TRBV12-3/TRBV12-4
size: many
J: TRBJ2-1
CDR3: CASRPISSGRSYNEQFF
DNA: TGTGCCAGCAGACCCATCTCTAGCGGGAGGTCCTACAATGAGCAGTTCTTC

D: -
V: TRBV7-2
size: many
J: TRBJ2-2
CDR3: CASSLIWGPGELFF
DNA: TGTGCCAGCAGCTTAATCTGGGGGCCCGGGGAGCTGTTTTTT

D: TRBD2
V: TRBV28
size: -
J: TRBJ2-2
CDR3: CASNPSGRPKNTGELFF
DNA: TGTGCCAGCAACCCTAGCGGGAGGCCAAAGAACACCGGGGAGCTGTTTTTT

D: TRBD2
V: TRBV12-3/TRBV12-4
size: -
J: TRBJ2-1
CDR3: CASSKTSFPFF
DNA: TGTGCCAGCAGCAAGACTAGCTTTCCGTTCTTC

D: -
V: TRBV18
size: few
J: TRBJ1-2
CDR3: CASSPSQNYGYTF
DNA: TGTGCCAGCTCACCAAGTCAAAACTATGGCTACACCTTC

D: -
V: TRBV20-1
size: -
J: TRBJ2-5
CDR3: CSSIESGRRFEPEETQYF
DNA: TGCAGTTCAATAGAAAGCGGGCGGCGCTTTGAACCAGAAGAGACCCAGTACTTC

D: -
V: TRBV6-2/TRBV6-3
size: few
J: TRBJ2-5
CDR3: CASSYAKTQYF
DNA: TGTGCCAGCAGTTACGCGAAGACCCAGTACTTC